One TCR beta chain is described in this entry. This sample was taken from a study of T cell changes during pregnancy in multiple sclerosis. The CDR3 is 13 amino acids. After removal of 10 bases from V and 8 bases from J, the junction contained 12 bases not matched to a gene. Germline loops: CDR1 ENHRY, CDR2 SYGVKD. Produced via immunoSEQ multiplex PCR; TCRdb's table is partial and in-frame only. Of about 39,000 clones in the sample, 90% to 95% were seen once. The sample was CD4+ T cells from peripheral blood mononuclear cells, taken after pregnancy. This TCR was sampled from a female donor with multiple sclerosis, enrolled in a pregnancy study. The V call is TRBV10-3, the J call TRBJ1-2; 8 bases align to TRBD1. The CDR3 loop is CATRPRTGLGYTF. The CDR3 coding sequence is TGTGCCACCCGCCCAAGGACAGGGTTAGGCTACACCTTC.